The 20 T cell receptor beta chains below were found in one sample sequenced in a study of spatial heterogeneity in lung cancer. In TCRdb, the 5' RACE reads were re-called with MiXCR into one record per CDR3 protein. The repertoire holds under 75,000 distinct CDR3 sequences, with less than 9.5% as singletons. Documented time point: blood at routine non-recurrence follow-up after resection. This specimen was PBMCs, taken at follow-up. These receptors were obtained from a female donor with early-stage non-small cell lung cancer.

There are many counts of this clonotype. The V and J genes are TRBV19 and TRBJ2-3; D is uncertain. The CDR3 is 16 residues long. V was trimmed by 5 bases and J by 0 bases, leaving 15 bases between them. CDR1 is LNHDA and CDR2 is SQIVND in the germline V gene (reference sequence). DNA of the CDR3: TGTGCCAGTAGTCCGAGCCCAGCAGCTAGCACAGATACGCAGTATTTT. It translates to CASSPSPAASTDTQYF.

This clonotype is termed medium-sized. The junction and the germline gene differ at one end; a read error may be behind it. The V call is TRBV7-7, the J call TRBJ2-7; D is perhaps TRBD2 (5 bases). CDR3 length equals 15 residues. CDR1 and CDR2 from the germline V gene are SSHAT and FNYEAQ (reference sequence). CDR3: CASSPASGSSYEQYF. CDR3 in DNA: TGTGCTAGCAGCCCCGCCAGCGGTAGCTCCTACGAGCAGTACTTC.

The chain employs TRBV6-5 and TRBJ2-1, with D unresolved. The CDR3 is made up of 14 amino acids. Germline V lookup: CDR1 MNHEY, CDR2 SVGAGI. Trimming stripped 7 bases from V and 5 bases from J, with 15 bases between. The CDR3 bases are TGTGCCAGCATTGGCTGGGGTCCCAACAATGAGCAGTTCTTC. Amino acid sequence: CASIGWGPNNEQFF.

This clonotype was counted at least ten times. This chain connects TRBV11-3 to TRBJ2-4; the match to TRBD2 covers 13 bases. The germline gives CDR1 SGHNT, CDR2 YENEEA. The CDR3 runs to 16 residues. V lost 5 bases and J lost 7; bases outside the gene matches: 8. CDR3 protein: CASSRGLAGARNIQYF. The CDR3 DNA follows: TGTGCCAGCAGCCGCGGACTAGCGGGAGCGAGGAACATTCAGTACTTC.

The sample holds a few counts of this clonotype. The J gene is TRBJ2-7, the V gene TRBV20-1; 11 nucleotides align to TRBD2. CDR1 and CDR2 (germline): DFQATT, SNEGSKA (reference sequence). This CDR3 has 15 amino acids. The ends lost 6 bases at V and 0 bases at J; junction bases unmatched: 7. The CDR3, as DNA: TGCAGTGCCCTTTCTAGCGGGAGGCCCTCCTACGAGCAGTACTTC. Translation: CSALSSGRPSYEQYF.

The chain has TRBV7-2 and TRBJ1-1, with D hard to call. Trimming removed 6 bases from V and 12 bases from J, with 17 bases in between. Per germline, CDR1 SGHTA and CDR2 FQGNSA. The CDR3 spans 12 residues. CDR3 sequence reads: CASRNKGDQTFF. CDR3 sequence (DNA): TGTGCCAGCAGGAATAAGGGAGATCAAACTTTCTTT.

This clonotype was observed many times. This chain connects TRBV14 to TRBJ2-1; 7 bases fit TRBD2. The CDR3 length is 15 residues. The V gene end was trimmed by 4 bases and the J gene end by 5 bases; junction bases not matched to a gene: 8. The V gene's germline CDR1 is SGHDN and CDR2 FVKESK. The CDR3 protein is CASSPTAGNNNEQFF. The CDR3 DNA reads TGTGCCAGCAGCCCAACAGCGGGAAACAACAATGAGCAGTTCTTC.

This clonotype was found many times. CDR3 in DNA: TGTGCCAGCAGCCGAGGGGGCTCTGGAAACACCATATATTTT. Translated: CASSRGGSGNTIYF. The chain is built from TRBV7-2 and TRBJ1-3, with D perhaps TRBD1 (6 bases). CDR1 and CDR2 (germline): SGHTA, FQGNSA. The CDR3 length is 14 residues. V was trimmed by 5 bases and J by 0 bases, leaving 8 bases between them.

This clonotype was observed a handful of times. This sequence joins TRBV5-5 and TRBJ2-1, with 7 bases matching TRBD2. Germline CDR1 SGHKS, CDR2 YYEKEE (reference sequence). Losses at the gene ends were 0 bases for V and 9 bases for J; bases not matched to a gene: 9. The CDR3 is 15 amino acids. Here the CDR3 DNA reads TGTGCCAGCAGCTTGGTCCTAGCGGAGGGGAGTGAGCAGTTCTTC. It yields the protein CASSLVLAEGSEQFF. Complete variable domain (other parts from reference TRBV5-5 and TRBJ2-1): DAGVTQSPTHLIKTRGQQVTLRCSPISGHKSVSWYQQVLGQGPQFIFQYYEKEERGRGNFPDRFSARQFPNYSSELNVNALLLGDSALYLCASSLVLAEGSEQFFGPGTRLTVL.

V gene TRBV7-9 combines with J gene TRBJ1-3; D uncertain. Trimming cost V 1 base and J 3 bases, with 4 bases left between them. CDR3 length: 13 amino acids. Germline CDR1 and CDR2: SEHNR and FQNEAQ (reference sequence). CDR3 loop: CASSLGVGNTIYF. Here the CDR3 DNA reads TGTGCCAGCAGCTTAGGAGTTGGAAACACCATATATTTT.

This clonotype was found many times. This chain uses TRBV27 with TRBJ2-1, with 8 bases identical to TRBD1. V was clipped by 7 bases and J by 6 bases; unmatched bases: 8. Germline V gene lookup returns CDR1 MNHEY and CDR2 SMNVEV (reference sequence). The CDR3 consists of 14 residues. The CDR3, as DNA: TGTGCCAGCAAGGGACAGGTAATTCGCAATGAGCAGTTCTTC. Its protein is CASKGQVIRNEQFF.

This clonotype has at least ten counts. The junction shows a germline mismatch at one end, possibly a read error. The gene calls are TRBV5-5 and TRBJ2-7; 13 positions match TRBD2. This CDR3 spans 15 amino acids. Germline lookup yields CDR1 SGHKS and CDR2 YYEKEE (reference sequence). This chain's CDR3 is CASSASGTSGTPGDF. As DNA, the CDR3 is TGTGCCAGCAGCGCTTCCGGGACTAGCGGGACTCCGGGGGACTTC.

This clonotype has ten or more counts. The CDR3 spells CASSLSGGSGANVLTF. The CDR3 DNA reads TGCGCCAGCAGCTTGTCCGGGGGCTCTGGGGCCAACGTCCTGACTTTC. This sequence joins TRBV5-1 and TRBJ2-6; D is perhaps TRBD2 (6 bases). CDR1 and CDR2 (germline): SGHRS, YFSETQ. The CDR3 runs to 16 residues. V lost 1 base to trimming and J lost 0 bases, with 8 bases between them.

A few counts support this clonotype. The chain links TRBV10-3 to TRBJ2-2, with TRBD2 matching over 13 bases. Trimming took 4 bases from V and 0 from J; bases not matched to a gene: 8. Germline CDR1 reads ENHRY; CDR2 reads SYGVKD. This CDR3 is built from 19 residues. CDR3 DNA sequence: TGTGCCATCAGTGGTACGACTAGCGGGAGGTACCCGAACACCGGGGAGCTGTTTTTT. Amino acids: CAISGTTSGRYPNTGELFF.

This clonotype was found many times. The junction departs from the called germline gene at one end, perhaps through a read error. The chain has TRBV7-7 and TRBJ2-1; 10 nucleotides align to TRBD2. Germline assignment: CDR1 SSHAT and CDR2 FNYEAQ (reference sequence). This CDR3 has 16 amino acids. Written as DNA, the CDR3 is TGTGCTAGCAGCGCCTTAGCGGGAGGTCGGGGGGATGAGCAGTTCTTC. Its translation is CASSALAGGRGDEQFF.

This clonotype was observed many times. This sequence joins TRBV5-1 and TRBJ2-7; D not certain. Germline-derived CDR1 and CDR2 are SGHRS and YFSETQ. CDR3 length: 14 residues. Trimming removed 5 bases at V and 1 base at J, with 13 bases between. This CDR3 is CASRKQLASYEQYF. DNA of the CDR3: TGCGCCAGCAGAAAACAGTTAGCTTCCTACGAGCAGTACTTC.

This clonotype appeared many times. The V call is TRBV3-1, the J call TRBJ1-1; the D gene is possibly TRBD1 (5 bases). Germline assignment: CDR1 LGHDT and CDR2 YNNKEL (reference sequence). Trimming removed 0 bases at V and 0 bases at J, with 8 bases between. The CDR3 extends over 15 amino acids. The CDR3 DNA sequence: TGTGCCAGCAGCCAAGATCCGGGACTGAACACTGAAGCTTTCTTT. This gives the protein CASSQDPGLNTEAFF.

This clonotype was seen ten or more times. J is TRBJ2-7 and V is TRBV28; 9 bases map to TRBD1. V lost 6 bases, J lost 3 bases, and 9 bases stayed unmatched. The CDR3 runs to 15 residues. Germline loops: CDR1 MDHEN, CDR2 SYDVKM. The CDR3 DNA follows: TGTGCCAGCAGAGGACCCGGGACAGGGAGCTACGAGCAGTACTTC. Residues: CASRGPGTGSYEQYF.

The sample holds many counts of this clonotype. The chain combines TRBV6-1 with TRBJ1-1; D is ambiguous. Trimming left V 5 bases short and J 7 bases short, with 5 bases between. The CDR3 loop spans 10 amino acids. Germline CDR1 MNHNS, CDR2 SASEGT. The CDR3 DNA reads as TGTGCCAGCAGTCCCCTTGAAGCTTTCTTT. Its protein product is CASSPLEAFF.

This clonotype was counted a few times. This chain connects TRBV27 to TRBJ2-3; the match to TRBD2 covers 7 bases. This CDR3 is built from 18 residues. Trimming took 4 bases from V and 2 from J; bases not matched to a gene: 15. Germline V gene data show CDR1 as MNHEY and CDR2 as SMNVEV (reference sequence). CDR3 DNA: TGTGCCAGCAGTTCATCCCGAGCGGGACTCGCCCCCACAGATACGCAGTATTTT. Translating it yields CASSSSRAGLAPTDTQYF.